The present entry profiles one T cell receptor (beta chain) with its context. The data are from a study of T cell changes during pregnancy in multiple sclerosis. The method was immunoSEQ multiplex PCR; TCRdb's version includes in-frame clones alone and lacks a portion of them. The repertoire includes 30,000 to 40,000 clones, roughly 90% of them detected once, and approximately 5.4% sits in the top ten. This CDR3 contains 15 residues. From germline, CDR1 is SGHRS and CDR2 YFSETQ. Trimming removed 0 bases from V and 0 bases from J, with 10 bases in between. The chain has TRBV5-1 and TRBJ2-7; possibly TRBD1 for D (6 bases). Specimen: CD8+ T cells from peripheral blood mononuclear cells, collected in the first trimester of pregnancy. The source of this sequence is a female donor with multiple sclerosis, enrolled in a pregnancy study. The CDR3 protein is CASSLAGGLSYEQYF. In nucleotides, the CDR3 is TGCGCCAGCAGCTTGGCTGGGGGCCTCTCCTACGAGCAGTACTTC. The full variable domain, in which reference TRBV5-1 and TRBJ2-7 provide the parts outside the CDR3, is KAGVTQTPRYLIKTRGQQVTLSCSPISGHRSVSWYQQTPGQGLQFLFEYFSETQRNKGNFPGRFSGRQFSNSRSEMNVSTLELGDSALYLCASSLAGGLSYEQYFGPGTRLTVT.